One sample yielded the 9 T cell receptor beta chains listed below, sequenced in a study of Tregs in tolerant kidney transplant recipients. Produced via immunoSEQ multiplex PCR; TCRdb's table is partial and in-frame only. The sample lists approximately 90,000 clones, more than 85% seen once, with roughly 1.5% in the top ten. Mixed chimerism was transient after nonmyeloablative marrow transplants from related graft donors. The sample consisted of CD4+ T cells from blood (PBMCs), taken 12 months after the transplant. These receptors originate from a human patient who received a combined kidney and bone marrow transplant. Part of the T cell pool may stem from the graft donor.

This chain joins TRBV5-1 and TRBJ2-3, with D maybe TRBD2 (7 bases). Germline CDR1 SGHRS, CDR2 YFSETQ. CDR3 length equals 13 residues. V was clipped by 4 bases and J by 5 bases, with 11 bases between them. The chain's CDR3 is CASSGGAGDTQYF. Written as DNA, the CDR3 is TGCGCCAGCAGCGGGGGGGCAGGAGATACGCAGTATTTT.

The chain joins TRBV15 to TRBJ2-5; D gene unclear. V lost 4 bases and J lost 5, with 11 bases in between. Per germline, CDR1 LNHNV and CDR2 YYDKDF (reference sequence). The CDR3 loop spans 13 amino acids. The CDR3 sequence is CATSTRFGETQYF. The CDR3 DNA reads TGTGCCACCAGCACGCGGTTTGGGGAGACCCAGTACTTC. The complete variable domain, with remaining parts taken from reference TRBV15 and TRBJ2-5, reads DAMVIQNPRYQVTQFGKPVTLSCSQTLNHNVMYWYQQKSSQAPKLLFHYYDKDFNNEADTPDNFQSRRPNTSFCFLDIRSPGLGDTAMYLCATSTRFGETQYFGPGTRLLVL.

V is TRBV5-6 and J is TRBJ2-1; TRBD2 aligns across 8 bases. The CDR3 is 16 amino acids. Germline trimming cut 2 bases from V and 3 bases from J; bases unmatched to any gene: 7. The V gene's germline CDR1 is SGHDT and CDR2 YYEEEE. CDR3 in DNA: TGTGCCAGCAGCTTCCGGCGGGAGGTCCTCTACAATGAGCAGTTCTTC. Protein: CASSFRREVLYNEQFF.

CDR3 bases: TGTGCCAGCAGCTTAAAGGCGGGACTCTTCTACGAGCAGTACTTC. Its protein is CASSLKAGLFYEQYF. The V and J genes are TRBV7-2 and TRBJ2-5; possibly TRBD2 for D (6 bases). The assigned J gene may be wrong: the sequence end matches TRBJ2-7 better. In germline, CDR1 is SGHTA, CDR2 FQGNSA. This CDR3 contains 15 residues.

The CDR3 reads CASSIVGASYGYTF. The CDR3 nucleotides are TGTGCCAGTAGTATAGTGGGGGCGAGCTATGGCTACACCTTC. The chain joins TRBV19 to TRBJ1-2, with D possibly TRBD1 on 6 matching bases. In germline, CDR1 is LNHDA, CDR2 SQIVND (reference sequence). Between the trimmed V and J ends, which lost 1 base and 4 bases, there was a span of 10 bases. This CDR3 has 14 amino acids. Filled out from reference TRBV19 and TRBJ1-2, the complete variable domain reads DGGITQSPKYLFRKEGQNVTLSCEQNLNHDAMYWYRQDPGQGLRLIYYSQIVNDFQKGDIAEGYSVSREKKESFPLTVTSAQKNPTAFYLCASSIVGASYGYTFGSGTRLTVV.

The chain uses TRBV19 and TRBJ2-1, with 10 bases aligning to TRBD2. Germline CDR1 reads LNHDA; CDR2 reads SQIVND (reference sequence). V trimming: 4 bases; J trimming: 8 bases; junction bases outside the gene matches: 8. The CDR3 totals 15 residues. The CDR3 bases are TGTGCCAGTAGTAGGCTAGCGGGAGAGGGGGATGAGCAGTTCTTC. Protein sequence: CASSRLAGEGDEQFF.

Here the CDR3 reads CASSLNRVAYEQYF. The CDR3 coding sequence is TGTGCCAGCAGCTTAAACAGGGTGGCCTACGAGCAGTACTTC. The V gene is TRBV11-2, the J gene TRBJ2-7, with D maybe TRBD1 (6 bases). The V and J ends lost 2 bases and 2 bases respectively, with 10 bases between them. Germline V gene lookup returns CDR1 SGHAT and CDR2 FQNNGV. The CDR3 is 14 amino acids.

The CDR3 DNA reads TGCGCCAGCAGAGGACTAGCGGGGGGGAGCTCCTACAATGAGCAGTTCTTC. It yields the protein CASRGLAGGSSYNEQFF. The gene calls are TRBV4-1 and TRBJ2-1; 15 bases map to TRBD2. Germline CDR1 reads MGHRA; CDR2 reads YSYEKL. The CDR3 totals 17 residues. J was trimmed by 0 bases and V by 6 bases; bases with no gene match: 3.

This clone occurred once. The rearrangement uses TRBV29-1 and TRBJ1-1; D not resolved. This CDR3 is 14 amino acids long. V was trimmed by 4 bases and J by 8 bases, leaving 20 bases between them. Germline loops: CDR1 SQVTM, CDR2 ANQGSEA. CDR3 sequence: CSVVTVSGEREAFF. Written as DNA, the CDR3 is TGCAGCGTTGTAACGGTCTCGGGAGAGAGAGAAGCTTTCTTT. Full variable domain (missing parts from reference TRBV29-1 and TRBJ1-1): SAVISQKPSRDICQRGTSLTIQCQVDSQVTMMFWYRQQPGQSLTLIATANQGSEATYESGFVIDKFPISRPNLTFSTLTVSNMSPEDSSIYLCSVVTVSGEREAFFGQGTRLTVV.